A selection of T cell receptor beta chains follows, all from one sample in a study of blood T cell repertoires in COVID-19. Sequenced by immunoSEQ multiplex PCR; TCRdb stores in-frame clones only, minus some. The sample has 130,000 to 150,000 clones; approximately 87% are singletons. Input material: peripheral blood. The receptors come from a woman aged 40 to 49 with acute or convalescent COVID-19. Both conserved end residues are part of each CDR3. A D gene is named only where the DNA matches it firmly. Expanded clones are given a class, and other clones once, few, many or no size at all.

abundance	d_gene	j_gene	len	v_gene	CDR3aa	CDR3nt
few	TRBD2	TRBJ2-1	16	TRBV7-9	CASSPGTSGNYNEQFF	TGTGCCAGCAGCCCGGGAACTAGCGGGAATTATAATGAGCAGTTCTTC
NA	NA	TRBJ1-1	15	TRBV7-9	CASSFPGTSGTEAFF	TGTGCCAGCAGCTTCCCCGGGACATCGGGCACTGAAGCTTTCTTT
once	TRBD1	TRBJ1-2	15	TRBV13	CASSLEGQVLSGYTF	TGTGCCAGCAGCTTAGAGGGACAGGTCTTATCTGGCTACACCTTC
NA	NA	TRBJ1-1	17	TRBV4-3	CASSQDPATPGNTEAFF	TGCGCCAGCAGCCAAGATCCAGCGACGCCCGGGAACACTGAAGCTTTCTTT
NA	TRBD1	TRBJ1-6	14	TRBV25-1	CASIGTGGNSPLHF	TGTGCCAGCATCGGGACAGGGGGTAACTCACCCCTCCACTTT
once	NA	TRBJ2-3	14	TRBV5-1	CASSLVQGTDTQYF	TGCGCCAGCAGCTTGGTACAGGGTACAGATACGCAGTATTTT
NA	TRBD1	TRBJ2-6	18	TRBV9	CASSGWTGRTSGANVLTF	TGTGCCAGCAGCGGGTGGACAGGGCGAACCTCTGGGGCCAACGTCCTGACTTTC
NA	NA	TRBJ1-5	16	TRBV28	CASRDPRGASHQPQHF	TGTGCCAGCAGGGACCCCCGTGGGGCGAGCCATCAGCCCCAGCATTTT
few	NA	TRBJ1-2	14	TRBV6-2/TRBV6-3	CASSDPTGYHGYTF	TGTGCCAGCAGTGACCCGACGGGGTATCATGGCTACACCTTC
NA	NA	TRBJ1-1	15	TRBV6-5	CASINRDTMNTEAFF	TGTGCCAGCATTAACCGGGACACTATGAACACTGAAGCTTTCTTT
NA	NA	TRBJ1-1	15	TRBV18	CASSSSQTENTEAFF	TGTGCCAGCTCATCTTCCCAAACAGAGAACACTGAAGCTTTCTTT
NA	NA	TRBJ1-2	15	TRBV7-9	CASSSSPETNYGYTF	TGTGCCAGCAGTTCCTCCCCGGAGACTAACTATGGCTACACCTTC
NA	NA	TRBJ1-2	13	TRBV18	CASSPAGFDGYTF	TGTGCCAGCTCACCGGCAGGGTTCGATGGCTACACCTTC
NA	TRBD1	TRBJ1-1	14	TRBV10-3	CAIREDRRNTEAFF	TGTGCCATCAGAGAGGACAGGCGGAACACTGAAGCTTTCTTT
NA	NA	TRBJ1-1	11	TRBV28	CASRRDTEAFF	TGTGCCAGCAGACGGGACACTGAAGCTTTCTTT
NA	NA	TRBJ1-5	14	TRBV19	CASRGGTSNQPQHF	TGTGCCAGTAGGGGCGGGACGAGCAATCAGCCCCAGCATTTT
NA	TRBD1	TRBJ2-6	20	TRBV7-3	CASSLITRDSKGDGANVLTF	TGTGCCAGCAGCTTAATTACCCGGGACAGTAAGGGAGATGGGGCCAACGTCCTGACTTTC
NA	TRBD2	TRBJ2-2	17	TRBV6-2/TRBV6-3	CASSYTLAGVDTGELFF	TGTGCCAGCAGTTACACACTAGCGGGGGTGGACACCGGGGAGCTGTTTTTT
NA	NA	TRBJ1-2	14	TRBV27	CASSPSDRLYGYTF	TGTGCCAGCAGCCCCTCGGACAGACTCTATGGCTACACCTTC
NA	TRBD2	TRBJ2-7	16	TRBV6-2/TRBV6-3	CASSYSDSGRAGEQYF	TGTGCCAGCAGTTACTCCGATAGCGGGAGGGCAGGAGAGCAGTACTTC
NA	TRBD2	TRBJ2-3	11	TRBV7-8	CASSPGGAQYF	TGTGCCAGCAGCCCGGGGGGGGCGCAGTATTTT
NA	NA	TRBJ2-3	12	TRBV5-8	CASSAGTDTQYF	TGTGCCAGCAGCGCAGGCACGGATACGCAGTATTTT
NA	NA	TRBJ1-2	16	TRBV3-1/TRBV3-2	CASSNGGGLPNYGYTF	TGTGCCAGCAGTAACGGGGGGGGGCTCCCCAACTATGGCTACACCTTC
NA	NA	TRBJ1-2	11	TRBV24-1	CATGEGNGYTF	TGTGCCACCGGGGAGGGCAATGGCTACACCTTC
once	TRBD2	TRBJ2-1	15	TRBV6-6	CASSLLAGVGNEQFF	TGTGCCAGCAGCCTACTAGCGGGAGTAGGTAATGAGCAGTTCTTC
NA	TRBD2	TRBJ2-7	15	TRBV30	CAWSAPGLAVYEQYF	TGTGCCTGGAGTGCCCCGGGACTAGCGGTCTACGAGCAGTACTTC
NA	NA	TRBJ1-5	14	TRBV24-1	CATQPAGSNQPQHF	TGTGCCACCCAACCCGCGGGGAGCAATCAGCCCCAGCATTTT